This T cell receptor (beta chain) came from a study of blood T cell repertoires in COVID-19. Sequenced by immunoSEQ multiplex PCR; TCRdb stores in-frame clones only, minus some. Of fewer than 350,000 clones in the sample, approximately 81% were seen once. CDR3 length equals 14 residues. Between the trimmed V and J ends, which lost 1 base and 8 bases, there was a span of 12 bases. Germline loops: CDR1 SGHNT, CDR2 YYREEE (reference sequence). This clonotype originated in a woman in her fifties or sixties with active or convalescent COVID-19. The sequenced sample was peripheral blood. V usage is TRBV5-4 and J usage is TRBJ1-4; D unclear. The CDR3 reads CASSLRRDGEKLFF. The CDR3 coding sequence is TGTGCCAGCAGCTTGAGGAGGGATGGGGAAAAACTGTTTTTT. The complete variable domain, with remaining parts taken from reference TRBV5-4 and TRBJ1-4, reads ETGVTQSPTHLIKTRGQQVTLRCSSQSGHNTVSWYQQALGQGPQFIFQYYREEENGRGNFPPRFSGLQFPNYSSELNVNALELDDSALYLCASSLRRDGEKLFFGSGTQLSVL.